This entry lists 12 T cell receptor beta chains sequenced from one sample in a study of blood T cell repertoires in COVID-19 (dated by TCRdb to 2018 to 2020). The library relied on the immunoSEQ multiplex PCR assay. In its TCRdb copy, this immuneACCESS table keeps in-frame sequences only and misses some clones. Where compared with another copy, unresolved V genes explain less than half of these, and the others have no known cause. Within this sample are roughly 230,000 clones, with 88% of them counted one time only. The ten largest clones represent 0.7% of the sample. The source material was peripheral blood. The receptors come from a human donor in a cohort sampled during active COVID-19.

The chain recombines TRBV4-3 with TRBJ2-3; maybe TRBD2 (5 bases). Germline-derived CDR1 and CDR2 are LGHNA and YSLEER. The ends were cut back, 0 bases at V and 3 bases at J, with 13 bases in the middle. The CDR3 covers 16 residues. The CDR3, as DNA: TGCGCCAGCAGCCAAGATGGGTCAGCGGCTACAGATACGCAGTATTTT. Amino acid sequence: CASSQDGSAATDTQYF.

The gene calls are TRBV2 and TRBJ1-4; D gene unclear. Germline-derived CDR1 and CDR2 are SNHLY and FYNNEI. V was trimmed by 6 bases and J by 7 bases, leaving 24 bases between them. The CDR3 length is 17 residues. The CDR3 sequence: CASRTDEPTTGSEKLFF. The DNA of the CDR3 is TGTGCCAGCAGGACGGACGAACCAACTACGGGGAGTGAAAAACTGTTTTTT.

V and J are TRBV18 and TRBJ1-4, with 7 bases that match TRBD1. V lost 2 bases to trimming and J lost 3 bases; unmatched junction nucleotides: 9. The CDR3 length is 17 residues. The germline gives CDR1 KGHSH, CDR2 LQKENI. The CDR3 DNA is TGTGCCAGCTCACCATACGGGACAGCGAAACCTAATGAAAAACTGTTTTTT. Its protein product is CASSPYGTAKPNEKLFF. Full variable domain (rest looked up from reference TRBV18 and TRBJ1-4): NAGVMQNPRHLVRRRGQEARLRCSPMKGHSHVYWYRQLPEEGLKFMVYLQKENIIDESGMPKERFSAEFPKEGPSILRIQQVVRGDSAAYFCASSPYGTAKPNEKLFFGSGTQLSVL.

The genes are TRBV4-3 and TRBJ1-2; unclear D gene. Germline CDR1 reads LGHNA; CDR2 reads YSLEER. Trimming left V 1 base short and J 6 bases short, with 21 bases between. The CDR3 covers 17 residues. CDR3 DNA sequence: TGCGCCAGCAGCCAAGGAGCCTTTGTGGGTAAACTAGATGGCTACACCTTC. Translation gives CASSQGAFVGKLDGYTF.

The chain's CDR3 is CASSVLGAYEKLFF. The DNA for the CDR3 is TGTGCCAGCAGCGTTTTGGGGGCTTATGAAAAACTGTTTTTT. The chain combines TRBV5-8 with TRBJ1-4; D is possibly TRBD1 (6 bases). The germline V and J ends were trimmed by 4 bases and 6 bases, with 13 bases remaining between them. The CDR3 loop spans 14 amino acids. Germline V CDR1 and CDR2: SGHTS, YDEGEE.

For this clone: The junction departs from germline at one end; a sequencing error may be responsible. The chain recombines TRBV3-1 (or the pseudogene TRBV3-2) with TRBJ1-2; TRBD1 might be the D (5 bases). CDR3 size: 14 residues. Looked up from germline, CDR1 is LGHDT and CDR2 is YNNKEL (reference sequence). The CDR3 loop is CASSQDTAGRRTFF. In DNA, the CDR3 is TGTGCCAGCAGCCAAGACACCGCGGGACGCCGGACTTTCTTC.

J is TRBJ1-2 and V is TRBV3-1 (or the pseudogene TRBV3-2); maybe TRBD1 (5 bases). V was cut by 6 bases and J by 0 bases, with 14 bases left in between. This CDR3 has 15 residues. The germline V gene encodes CDR1 LGHDT and CDR2 YNNKEL (reference sequence). Written as DNA, the CDR3 is TGTGCCAGCAGTTTCGGAGGGGCCTCTAACTATGGCTACACCTTC. Protein: CASSFGGASNYGYTF.

V gene TRBV6-2 or TRBV6-3 combines with J gene TRBJ2-6; D not certain. V was clipped by 3 bases and J by 0 bases, with 18 bases between them. This CDR3 spans 19 amino acids. Germline V lookup: CDR1 MNHEY, CDR2 SVGEGT. CDR3 sequence reads: CASSYSRAGFNSGANVLTF. The CDR3 region has the DNA TGTGCCAGCAGTTATAGTCGTGCAGGCTTCAACTCTGGGGCCAACGTCCTGACTTTC.

V gene TRBV7-6 combines with J gene TRBJ2-5, with D uncertain. Trimming shortened V by 2 bases and J by 1 base, and 14 bases separated the two germline ends. The CDR3 runs to 16 residues. Germline CDR1 is SGHVS and CDR2 is FNYEAQ. CDR3 sequence: CASSLLSGRPQETQYF. CDR3 sequence (DNA): TGTGCCAGCAGCTTATTGTCAGGTCGACCCCAAGAGACCCAGTACTTC.

V and J are TRBV7-3 and TRBJ1-1, with D maybe TRBD1 (5 bases). This CDR3 comprises 15 residues. Germline CDR1 SGHTA, CDR2 FQGTGA. V gave up 5 bases and J gave up 1 base, with 14 bases separating them. For the CDR3, the DNA is TGTGCCAGCAGCCCACAACATCAGGGGAACACTGAAGCTTTCTTT. It yields the protein CASSPQHQGNTEAFF.

The chain carries TRBV4-1 and TRBJ1-2; no firm D call. This CDR3 has 15 residues. Germline V CDR1 and CDR2: MGHRA, YSYEKL. Trimming removed 2 bases from V and 4 bases from J, with 14 bases in between. The CDR3, as DNA: TGCGCCAGCAGCCAATCGACCCTACTAGGCTATGGCTACACCTTC. As protein: CASSQSTLLGYGYTF.

This clone showed up just a few times. The DNA for the CDR3 is TGCGCCAGCAGGTATGGAGCTATGAACACTGAAGCTTTCTTT. This codes for CASRYGAMNTEAFF. The rearrangement links TRBV4-1 to TRBJ1-1; no definite D call. This CDR3 comprises 14 residues. Trimming cost V 6 bases and J 0 bases, with 11 bases left between them. Germline V gene lookup returns CDR1 MGHRA and CDR2 YSYEKL.